A single sample gave rise to the 21 T cell receptor beta chains below, sequenced in a study of spatial heterogeneity in lung cancer. Each CDR3 protein is one row after TCRdb ran MiXCR on the 5' RACE reads. Here the sample spans around 120,000 distinct CDR3 sequences, roughly an eighth being singletons. As to time point: blood at routine non-recurrence follow-up after resection. Unsorted whole RNA from tumor, nontumor lung or frozen PBMC underwent sequencing. The sample consisted of PBMCs, taken at follow-up. These receptors originate from a male donor with early-stage non-small cell lung cancer.

This clonotype has ten or more counts. The genes are TRBV20-1 and TRBJ2-7; D not resolved. The CDR3 has 12 residues. V gave up 6 bases and J gave up 0 bases, with 9 bases separating them. CDR1 and CDR2 from the germline V gene are DFQATT and SNEGSKA (reference sequence). CDR3 bases: TGCAGTGCCCCGACTGGCTCCTACGAGCAGTACTTC. As protein: CSAPTGSYEQYF.

There are a few counts of this clonotype. The V call is TRBV5-1, the J call TRBJ2-6; a possible D gene is TRBD1 (6 bases). The CDR3 is 18 amino acids. The germline CDR1 and CDR2 sequences are SGHRS and YFSETQ. Deletions cut 0 bases from V and 2 bases from J, with 15 bases between. The CDR3 loop is CASSLAGTRTTGANVLTF. CDR3 nucleotide sequence: TGCGCCAGCAGCTTGGCCGGGACACGCACAACTGGGGCCAACGTCCTGACTTTC.

The table lists this clonotype with a few counts. The V and J genes are TRBV6-4 and TRBJ2-3; a weak D match, TRBD1 (5 bases). The CDR3 is made up of 13 amino acids. In germline, CDR1 is MRHNA, CDR2 SNTAGT. Trimming shortened V by 5 bases and J by 3 bases, and 9 bases separated the two germline ends. As DNA, the CDR3 is TGTGCCAGCAGTTCAGGGATAACAGATACGCAGTATTTT. Amino acid sequence: CASSSGITDTQYF.

The table lists this clonotype with many counts. The chain recombines TRBV29-1 with TRBJ2-5; D gene uncertain. The CDR3 runs to 12 residues. Germline CDR1 is SQVTM and CDR2 is ANQGSEA. V lost 3 bases and J 2 bases, leaving 7 bases between the germline ends. Here the CDR3 DNA reads TGCAGCGTTGACGTGGCGCAAGAGACCCAGTACTTC. It is translated as CSVDVAQETQYF. The complete variable domain, with remaining parts taken from reference TRBV29-1 and TRBJ2-5, reads SAVISQKPSRDICQRGTSLTIQCQVDSQVTMMFWYRQQPGQSLTLIATANQGSEATYESGFVIDKFPISRPNLTFSTLTVSNMSPEDSSIYLCSVDVAQETQYFGPGTRLLVL.

The V gene is TRBV6-2 or TRBV6-3, the J gene TRBJ1-5; perhaps TRBD1 as D (5 bases). Germline values: CDR1 MNHEY, CDR2 SVGEGT. V lost 6 bases, J lost 2 bases, and 14 bases lay in between. The CDR3 covers 15 residues. CDR3 in amino acids: CASRVQGGGNQPQHF. The DNA for the CDR3 is TGTGCCAGCAGAGTCCAGGGTGGAGGCAATCAGCCCCAGCATTTT.

The sample holds many counts of this clonotype. The chain combines TRBV10-3 with TRBJ1-4; unclear D gene. Trimming stripped 0 bases from V and 13 bases from J, with 9 bases between. Germline assignment: CDR1 ENHRY and CDR2 SYGVKD. The CDR3 length is 12 residues. CDR3 DNA sequence: TGTGCCATCAGTGAGTCGAGTTTTCGACTGTTTTTT. Protein sequence: CAISESSFRLFF.

The chain employs TRBV30 and TRBJ2-2; no clear D. Trimming shortened V by 5 bases and J by 5 bases, and 6 bases separated the two germline ends. The germline CDR1 and CDR2 sequences are GTSNPN and SVGIG (reference sequence). The CDR3 spans 11 residues. The CDR3 region has the DNA TGTGCCTGGGCTCGGACCGGGGAGCTGTTTTTT. Encoded protein: CAWARTGELFF.

The chain carries TRBV19 and TRBJ2-2; the match to TRBD1 covers 8 bases. Germline V CDR1 and CDR2: LNHDA, SQIVND (reference sequence). The CDR3 is made up of 15 amino acids. Trimming at V came to 5 bases and at J to 4 bases, leaving 6 bases not matched to a gene. This CDR3 is CASSPGTGGTGELFF. The CDR3 bases are TGTGCCAGTAGTCCTGGGACAGGCGGCACCGGGGAGCTGTTTTTT.

The table lists this clonotype with many counts. This chain links TRBV29-1 with TRBJ1-5; D uncertain. Trimming stripped 5 bases from V and 4 bases from J, with 12 bases between. CDR1 is SQVTM, CDR2 ANQGSEA, per germline. The CDR3 contains 13 residues. The CDR3 loop reads CSVTWTGNQPQHF. CDR3 nucleotide sequence: TGCAGCGTTACATGGACGGGGAATCAGCCCCAGCATTTT. Looking up the rest from reference TRBV29-1 and TRBJ1-5 gives the full variable domain: SAVISQKPSRDICQRGTSLTIQCQVDSQVTMMFWYRQQPGQSLTLIATANQGSEATYESGFVIDKFPISRPNLTFSTLTVSNMSPEDSSIYLCSVTWTGNQPQHFGDGTRLSIL.

This clonotype was seen ten or more times. The chain couples TRBV28 to TRBJ2-1, with a tentative D call TRBD1 (5 bases). Germline V gene data show CDR1 as MDHEN and CDR2 as SYDVKM. This CDR3 has 17 amino acids. The V gene lost 2 bases and the J gene lost 0 bases, with 14 bases spanning the gap. In DNA, the CDR3 is TGTGCCAGCAGTTTACCCCCACAGGTTGCCTCCTACAATGAGCAGTTCTTC. Protein sequence: CASSLPPQVASYNEQFF.

This clonotype was counted a few times. The V gene is TRBV12-3 or TRBV12-4, the J gene TRBJ1-5; TRBD1 matches at 11 bases. CDR3 length: 19 amino acids. The junction had 15 bases not matched to a gene; V was cut back by 1 base and J by 7 bases. DNA for the CDR3: TGTGCCAGCAGTTTAGGCGGACAGGGGGCTTCGTTCATCAAGCAGCCCCAGCATTTT. It translates to CASSLGGQGASFIKQPQHF.

V usage is TRBV4-2 and J usage is TRBJ2-3; the D gene is possibly TRBD1 (6 bases). The germline CDR1 and CDR2 sequences are LGHNA and YNFKEQ. This CDR3 contains 16 residues. Deletions cut 1 base from V and 1 base from J, with 12 bases between. The CDR3 nucleotides read TGTGCCAGCAGCCAAGCTCTGGGGGCAGGCACAGATACGCAGTATTTT. The encoded protein is CASSQALGAGTDTQYF.

This clonotype was seen a handful of times. The rearrangement joins TRBV7-9 to TRBJ1-5, with a possible D match to TRBD1 (5 bases). V was shortened by 4 bases and J by 7 bases, with 17 bases between the two germline ends. In germline, CDR1 is SEHNR, CDR2 FQNEAQ (reference sequence). CDR3 length: 15 amino acids. This CDR3 reads CASSSSGVKEQPQHF. CDR3 bases: TGTGCCAGCAGCTCGTCGGGGGTTAAGGAACAGCCCCAGCATTTT.

This clonotype was counted a few times. The chain recombines TRBV18 with TRBJ2-3; TRBD2 matches 9 bases. The CDR3 contains 16 residues. Germline values: CDR1 KGHSH, CDR2 LQKENI. With V trimmed by 4 bases and J by 4 bases, 9 bases remained unmatched. The CDR3 region has the DNA TGTGCCAGCTCACGGTCGCTAGCGGGGTCGGCAGATACGCAGTATTTT. This translates into CASSRSLAGSADTQYF.

Only a few counts were recorded for this clonotype. The rearrangement uses TRBV15 and TRBJ2-3; 7 bases match TRBD1. Germline V lookup: CDR1 LNHNV, CDR2 YYDKDF (reference sequence). V was pared by 4 bases and J by 11 bases, with 9 bases of the junction left unmatched. CDR3 length: 13 residues. The CDR3 loop is CATSNDRVRGQYF. Written as DNA, the CDR3 is TGTGCCACCAGCAACGACAGGGTTCGGGGGCAGTATTTT.

The table lists this clonotype with a few counts. This chain uses TRBV11-2 with TRBJ2-7; tentative D call: TRBD1 (5 bases). The germline gives CDR1 SGHAT, CDR2 FQNNGV. The CDR3 length is 15 residues. The germline V and J ends were trimmed by 3 bases and 3 bases, with 15 bases remaining between them. The DNA of the CDR3 is TGTGCCAGCAGCTTCGGCCACGGACACAACTACGAGCAGTACTTC. Its protein is CASSFGHGHNYEQYF. The full variable domain, rest sourced from reference TRBV11-2 and TRBJ2-7, is EAGVAQSPRYKIIEKRQSVAFWCNPISGHATLYWYQQILGQGPKLLIQFQNNGVVDDSQLPKDRFSAERLKGVDSTLKIQPAKLEDSAVYLCASSFGHGHNYEQYFGPGTRLTVT.

The V and J genes are TRBV18 and TRBJ2-3; D perhaps matches TRBD2 (6 bases). The CDR3 is 17 residues long. In germline, CDR1 is KGHSH, CDR2 LQKENI. V lost 3 bases and J lost 2, with 18 bases in between. The CDR3 region is CASSPMGLFTITDTQYF. CDR3 in DNA: TGTGCCAGCTCACCCATGGGACTCTTCACGATCACAGATACGCAGTATTTT.

In this sample, this clonotype turned up many times. The chain recombines TRBV12-3 or TRBV12-4 with TRBJ2-1; 9 bases map to TRBD1. This CDR3 has 14 residues. J gave up 5 bases and V 3 bases, and 2 bases lay outside the gene matches. CDR3 sequence: CASSFGTGNNEQFF. Written as DNA, the CDR3 is TGTGCCAGCAGTTTCGGGACAGGGAACAATGAGCAGTTCTTC.

The chain uses TRBV20-1 and TRBJ2-3; D gene uncertain. This CDR3 is built from 16 residues. Trimming removed 3 bases from V and 2 bases from J, with 18 bases in between. Germline V lookup: CDR1 DFQATT, CDR2 SNEGSKA (reference sequence). For the CDR3, the DNA is TGCAGTGCTAGGGTCTCCGGGCCGGGCACCACAGATACGCAGTATTTT. Translated: CSARVSGPGTTDTQYF.

This clonotype has ten or more counts. The chain uses TRBV27 and TRBJ1-5; D perhaps matches TRBD1 (5 bases). This CDR3 comprises 14 residues. CDR1 is MNHEY and CDR2 is SMNVEV in the germline V gene (reference sequence). Trimming stripped 3 bases from V and 0 bases from J, with 6 bases between. The CDR3 is CASSLGDSNQPQHF. CDR3 nucleotides: TGTGCCAGCAGTTTGGGGGATAGCAATCAGCCCCAGCATTTT.

Only a few counts were recorded for this clonotype. The chain employs TRBV3-1 and TRBJ2-4; D may be TRBD2 (5 bases). Per germline, CDR1 LGHDT and CDR2 YNNKEL (reference sequence). V was clipped by 10 bases and J by 0 bases, with 16 bases between them. This CDR3 has 15 residues. This CDR3 reads CATGDTKGAKNIQYF. The CDR3 DNA reads as TGTGCCACCGGGGATACCAAGGGAGCCAAAAACATTCAGTACTTC.